This is a list of T cell receptor beta chains from one sample in a study. One entry per CDR3 protein, called by TCRdb with MiXCR from the 5' RACE reads. Among thousands of distinct CDR3 sequences, around 50% were seen once, and the ten largest hold around 5%. Sequenced material: memory CD4+ T cells sorted from a lymph node. The receptors come from a female donor with breast cancer. The CDR3 runs from the conserved cysteine through the conserved F or W. The D gene is left open where the match is weak. Clone size is shown for a subset of rows, as once, few, many or a class of expanded clone.

>TRBJ1-2|TRBD1|TRBV9|NA
TGTGCCAGCAGCGGACCCGGGACAGGGGACGGTCGCTACACCTTC
CASSGPGTGDGRYTF
>TRBJ1-1|NA|TRBV29-1|NA
TGCAGCGGGCTCCGGTCAACTGAAGCTTTCTTT
CSGLRSTEAFF
>TRBJ1-1|NA|TRBV5-1|NA
TGCGCCAGCAGAAAGGTGAACACTGAAGCTTTCTTT
CASRKVNTEAFF
>TRBJ2-7|NA|TRBV12-3/TRBV12-4|NA
TGTGCCAGCAGTTTCGAATACGAGCGGTACTTC
CASSFEYERYF
>TRBJ2-3|NA|TRBV3-1|NA
TGTGCCAGCAGCCCAAGCCGGACTAGCACAGATACGCAGTATTTT
CASSPSRTSTDTQYF
>TRBJ2-7|NA|TRBV7-2|few
TGTGCCAGCAGCTTACAAGGGAACGAGCAGTACTTC
CASSLQGNEQYF
>TRBJ2-5|NA|TRBV4-2|NA
TGTGCCAGCAGCCGAGGGGAGACCCAGTACTTC
CASSRGETQYF
>TRBJ2-7|TRBD2|TRBV20-1|NA
TGCAGTGCTAGAGACTTCAGGACTAGCGGGTCCCCTCCCATCTTC
CSARDFRTSGSPPIF
>TRBJ2-3|TRBD2|TRBV6-2/TRBV6-3|NA
TGTGCCAGCAGCCTGACTGGCGGGAGGGCCGCAACAGATACGCAGTATTTT
CASSLTGGRAATDTQYF
>TRBJ1-5|NA|TRBV12-3/TRBV12-4|NA
TGTGCCAGCACCAGGAGCAATCAGCCCCAGCATTTT
CASTRSNQPQHF
>TRBJ1-4|NA|TRBV28|NA
TGTGCCAGCAGTTTTTCGGCCCTTAATGAAAAACTGTTTTTT
CASSFSALNEKLFF
>TRBJ2-2|NA|TRBV5-1|NA
TGCGCCAGCAGCTTGGTTCCGGGGACGTCGAACACCGGGGGGCTGTTTTTT
CASSLVPGTSNTGGLFF
>TRBJ2-5|TRBD1|TRBV5-6|NA
TGTGCCAGCAGCCGAATCGACAGGGTGTACCAAGAGACCCAGTACTTC
CASSRIDRVYQETQYF
>TRBJ2-3|NA|TRBV7-3|few
TGTGCCAGCAGCTTACAGGGGTTCTCCAAAGATACGCAGTATTTT
CASSLQGFSKDTQYF
>TRBJ2-5|NA|TRBV6-6|few
TGTGCCATCCAAAGCCTTAGTCAAGAGACCCAGTACTTC
CAIQSLSQETQYF
>TRBJ2-4|NA|TRBV20-1|once
TGCAGTGCCCTAGAGGGAGCCAAAAACATTCAGTACTTC
CSALEGAKNIQYF
>TRBJ2-4|TRBD1|TRBV6-6|NA
TGTGCCAGCAGCCGCCCGGACAGGGGGATGGACAAAAACATTCAGTACTTC
CASSRPDRGMDKNIQYF
>TRBJ2-6|TRBD1|TRBV10-3|once
TGTGCCATCAGTAGCCGGGACAGGGTTTCAGCAGGGGCCAACGTCCTGACTTTC
CAISSRDRVSAGANVLTF
>TRBJ1-1|NA|TRBV6-1|NA
TGTGCCAGCAGTGGAGCGCTCGCGAGCACTGAAGCTTTCTTT
CASSGALASTEAFF
>TRBJ1-2|TRBD1|TRBV4-1|once
TGCGCCAGCAGCCTTAAAAGGGAGGGGGCCTATGGCTACACCTTC
CASSLKREGAYGYTF
>TRBJ1-1|NA|TRBV4-1|NA
TGCGCCAGCAGCCAAGTTCCGGGGATGAACACTGAAGCTTTCTTT
CASSQVPGMNTEAFF
>TRBJ2-1|TRBD2|TRBV12-3/TRBV12-4|NA
TGTGCCAGCAGTTCCATCGGGGGGACCTACAATGAGCAGTTCTTC
CASSSIGGTYNEQFF
>TRBJ2-7|TRBD2|TRBV4-2|NA
TGTGCCAGCAGCGAAACTTTCGGGACTAGCTCTGAGCAGTACTTC
CASSETFGTSSEQYF
>TRBJ2-5|NA|TRBV6-5|NA
TGTGCCAGCGCGTCCCAAGAGACCCAGTACTTC
CASASQETQYF
>TRBJ2-7|NA|TRBV5-1|few
TGCGCCAGCAGCTTGGGACAGGAAGCAGACGAGCAGTACTTC
CASSLGQEADEQYF
>TRBJ2-5|NA|TRBV5-5|NA
TGTGCCAGCAGCTCCAGCTCGGTTGGTCAGACCCAGTACTTC
CASSSSSVGQTQYF
>TRBJ2-3|TRBD2|TRBV6-1|NA
TGTGCCAGCAGTGAAGCCAGCGGCGGGGGGGGGCAGTATTTT
CASSEASGGGGQYF
>TRBJ2-5|TRBD2|TRBV11-2|NA
TGTACCAGCCGAATTAGCGGGGGCCAACTTAGGGAGACCCAGTACTTC
CTSRISGGQLRETQYF
>TRBJ2-3|NA|TRBV7-9|NA
TGTGCCAGCAGCCTCGGGAACAGGGCCACAGATACGCAGTATTTT
CASSLGNRATDTQYF
>TRBJ2-7|NA|TRBV30|NA
TGTGCCAGCTCAGGGTCCTACGAGCAGTACTTC
CASSGSYEQYF
>TRBJ2-3|NA|TRBV20-1|few
TGCAGTGCTAGACCAGGGGTGGGGGGAGATACGCAGTATTTT
CSARPGVGGDTQYF
>TRBJ2-6|TRBD1|TRBV13|NA
TGTGCCAGCAGCTCAATCCGGGACAGCCTTAGCTCTGGGGCCAACGTCCTGACTTTC
CASSSIRDSLSSGANVLTF
>TRBJ2-6|NA|TRBV10-3|NA
TGTGCCATCAGTGGTATCTTGGGGGCCGCTGGGGCCAACGTCCTGACTTTC
CAISGILGAAGANVLTF
>TRBJ1-4|NA|TRBV6-5|NA
TGTGCCAGCAGTTACTCGGATGGTCTTAATGAAAAACTGTTTTTT
CASSYSDGLNEKLFF
>TRBJ1-5|NA|TRBV20-1|NA
TGCAGTGCTAGAAGCAGGGCGGGAGGGGGGCAGCCCCAGCATTTT
CSARSRAGGGQPQHF
>TRBJ2-1|TRBD2|TRBV30|few
TGTGCCTGGAGGGGGACTAGCGGGAGGCATGAGCAGTTCTTC
CAWRGTSGRHEQFF
>TRBJ2-5|TRBD2|TRBV10-3|NA
TGTGCCACTGGACTAGGGGTAGAGACCCAGTACTTC
CATGLGVETQYF
>TRBJ2-2|NA|TRBV4-3|once
TGTGCCAGCAGGTCATCACGAGGGGGCACCGGGGAGCTGTTTTTT
CASRSSRGGTGELFF
>TRBJ2-5|TRBD1|TRBV12-3/TRBV12-4|NA
TGTGCCAGCAGTCTACAACAGGGGGCGGAGACCCAGTACTTC
CASSLQQGAETQYF
>TRBJ2-2|NA|TRBV9|NA
TGTGCCAGCAGCCCCCTGCGGCTAGCCCCCGGGGAGCTGTTTTTT
CASSPLRLAPGELFF
>TRBJ1-2|NA|TRBV10-1|NA
TGCGCCAGCAGTGAGTCGATGACAAGTGGCTACACCTTC
CASSESMTSGYTF
>TRBJ2-1|NA|TRBV12-5|NA
TGTGCTAGTGGTCTGGACGTAAGTGAGCAGTTCTTC
CASGLDVSEQFF
>TRBJ1-2|TRBD1|TRBV5-1|NA
TGCGCCAGCAGCTTGGGTTTTCCTGACAGGGAAGCTAACTATGGCTACACCTTC
CASSLGFPDREANYGYTF
>TRBJ1-5|NA|TRBV5-1|few
TGCGCCAGCAGCTTCAGCGGGGACCAGCCCCAGCATTTT
CASSFSGDQPQHF
>TRBJ2-7|TRBD1|TRBV4-2|NA
TGTGCCAGCAGCCCCAACGGACAGGGAGACTACGAGCAGTACTTC
CASSPNGQGDYEQYF
>TRBJ1-3|TRBD1|TRBV29-1|NA
TGCAGCGGCTTCTCGTTAGGCAGGGGGGACACCATATATTTT
CSGFSLGRGDTIYF
>TRBJ2-1|NA|TRBV29-1|NA
TGCAGCGTTGAGGGGACTTCCTGTAATGAGCAGTTCTTC
CSVEGTSCNEQFF
>TRBJ2-7|NA|TRBV29-1|few
TGCAGCGTTCTCCCAGGGCAAGCCTACGAGCAGTACTTC
CSVLPGQAYEQYF
>TRBJ2-7|NA|TRBV28|NA
TGTGCCAGCAGTTCCCCCAGCCTGACTTATACCTACGAGCAGTACTTC
CASSSPSLTYTYEQYF
>TRBJ1-2|TRBD1|TRBV6-5|NA
TGTGCCAGCAGTTACCTTAGGACAGGGGGAACCTATGGCTACACCTTC
CASSYLRTGGTYGYTF
>TRBJ1-1|NA|TRBV6-6|NA
TGTGCCAGCAGTGGTTTCTCAGGTGGCACTGAAGCTTTCTTT
CASSGFSGGTEAFF
>TRBJ1-3|NA|TRBV5-1|NA
TGCGCCAGCAGCCTATTTCCCGGGACTACTGGAAACACCATATATTTT
CASSLFPGTTGNTIYF
>TRBJ2-7|NA|TRBV5-1|NA
TGCGCCAGCAGCTTGGCCGGGAACTCCTACGAGCAGTACTTC
CASSLAGNSYEQYF
>TRBJ1-1|TRBD1|TRBV14|few
TGTGCCAGCAGCCAAGACCCCAGACAGGGGAACACTGAAGCTTTCTTT
CASSQDPRQGNTEAFF
>TRBJ2-1|TRBD2|TRBV28|NA
TGTGCCAGCAGTCCAGCCAGCGGGGGCTCCTACAATGAGCAGTTCTTC
CASSPASGGSYNEQFF
>TRBJ2-5|NA|TRBV7-8|NA
TGTGCCAGCAGCTTTCTAAGCGGAGAGATGGAAGAGACCCAGTACTTC
CASSFLSGEMEETQYF
>TRBJ1-1|TRBD1|TRBV5-1|NA
TGCGCCAGCAGCTTAACAGGGGTGGGTGAAGCTTTCTTT
CASSLTGVGEAFF